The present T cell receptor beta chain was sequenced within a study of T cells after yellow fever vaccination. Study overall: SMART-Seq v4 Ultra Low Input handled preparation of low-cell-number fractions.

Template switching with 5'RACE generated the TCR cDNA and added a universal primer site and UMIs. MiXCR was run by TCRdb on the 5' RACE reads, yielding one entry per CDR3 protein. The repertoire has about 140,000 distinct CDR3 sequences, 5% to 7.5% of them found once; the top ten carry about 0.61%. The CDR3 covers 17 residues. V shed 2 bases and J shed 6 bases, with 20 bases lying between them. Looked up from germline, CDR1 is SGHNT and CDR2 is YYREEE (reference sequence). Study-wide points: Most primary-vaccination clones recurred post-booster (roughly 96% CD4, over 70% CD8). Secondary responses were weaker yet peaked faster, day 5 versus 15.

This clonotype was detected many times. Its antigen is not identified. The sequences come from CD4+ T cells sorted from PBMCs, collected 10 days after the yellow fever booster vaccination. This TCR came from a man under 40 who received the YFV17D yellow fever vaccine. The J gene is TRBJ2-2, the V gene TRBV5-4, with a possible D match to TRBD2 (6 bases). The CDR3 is CASSLLSGATISGELFF. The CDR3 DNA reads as TGTGCCAGCAGCTTACTTAGCGGAGCGACTATCTCCGGGGAGCTGTTTTTT.